This T cell receptor beta chain was identified in a study of shared T cell receptors in the human thymus. This table comes from immunoSEQ multiplex PCR, and its TCRdb copy is limited to in-frame clones, with some not included. The sample holds just under 550,000 clones, approximately 80% seen once. V lost 4 bases, J lost 4 bases, and 17 bases lay in between. Germline CDR1 SGHAT, CDR2 FQNNGV. The CDR3 has 15 amino acids. This same sample was also taken into another study, of human thymus T cells.

This chain connects TRBV11-2 to TRBJ2-7, with a tentative D call TRBD1 (6 bases). This clonotype was sampled from a boy younger than two with a congenital heart defect. Sample: thymocytes. The CDR3 coding sequence is TGTGCCAGCAGCTCCTCCCCATGGGGGCGATACGAGCAGTACTTC. Translated, it gives CASSSSPWGRYEQYF.